This TCR beta chain was captured by sequencing in a study of blood T cells in healthy people across ages. Overall study findings and caveats: In older individuals, TCR beta diversity per million T cells was lower, falling roughly linearly with age. Across samples, TCR beta diversity tracked strongly with naive T cell percentage.

With respect to this clonotype: What it binds is unknown.

With a J-beta primer mix and a sample-barcoded 5' primer, a second PCR ran about 6 to 11 cycles. TCRdb re-called the 5' RACE reads through MiXCR, storing one row per CDR3 protein. The sample yields 450,000 to 700,000 distinct CDR3 sequences, roughly 28% seen once. The CDR3 sequence is 13 residues long. With V trimmed by 5 bases and J by 13 bases, 13 bases remained unmatched. Germline V CDR1 and CDR2: MDHEN, SYDVKM. Each sample provided at least 6 micrograms of extracted total RNA. The sample taken for sequencing was blood. The TCR sequence derives from a woman in her sixties or seventies in good health. The chain has TRBV28 and TRBJ2-5; 7 nucleotides match TRBD2. The CDR3 here is CASSPEVPGGMYF. In nucleotides, the CDR3 is TGTGCCAGCAGTCCGGAAGTACCGGGGGGAATGTACTTC.